This T cell receptor beta chain was observed in a study of vaccination and CD4 T cells after COVID-19. There are 15 residues in the CDR3. Per the germline V gene, CDR1 is MNHEY and CDR2 is SMNVEV (reference sequence). Unmatched junction bases numbered 8, after V lost 6 bases and J lost 3 bases. The treatment was: roughly nine-day PBMC culture with coronavirus spike peptide pools or control peptides (ViraFEST assay). Researchers collected the unexposed donor's CD4+ T cells before the COVID-19 pandemic (2011-2018). On this clonotype: Its specificity is not known.

Oncomine TCR Beta short-read sequencing was applied to DNA from cultured CD4+ T cells. The authors extracted genomic DNA from cultured CD4+ T cells. TCRdb re-called the PCR reads through MiXCR, storing one row per CDR3 protein. The sample lists around 10,000 distinct CDR3 sequences, 25% to 35% occurring once. The chain joins TRBV27 to TRBJ1-3, with 7 bases identical to TRBD1. Sequencing used CD4+ T cells from blood, cultured in vitro. The origin of this receptor is a human donor in good health. The CDR3 sequence: CASRAQGVGGNTIYF. The DNA for the CDR3 is TGTGCCAGCAGAGCTCAGGGGGTAGGTGGAAACACCATATATTTT.